This TCR beta chain is from a study of T cells in localized non-small cell lung cancer. Study outcomes and limitations: The study detected a median about 50 of the top 100 tumor clones in adjacent lung. Clonality peaked in uninvolved adjacent lung rather than tumor.

As for this clone: Antigen specificity is unknown.

Assay used: immunoSEQ multiplex PCR; TCRdb lists only in-frame clones, some missing. The sample has more than 1,000 clones, roughly a quarter seen once. This sequence originates from a male donor aged 60 or older with stage I lung adenocarcinoma. The sample was lung tumor tissue, taken before any cancer treatment.

The chain's CDR3 is CASSSSGGNQPQHF. Here the CDR3 DNA reads TGTGCCAGTAGTAGTTCTGGTGGCAATCAGCCCCAGCATTTT. The chain joins TRBV19 to TRBJ1-5, with D uncertain. This CDR3 has 14 amino acids. V was pared by 4 bases and J by 2 bases, with 9 bases between. Germline V CDR1 and CDR2: LNHDA, SQIVND (reference sequence).